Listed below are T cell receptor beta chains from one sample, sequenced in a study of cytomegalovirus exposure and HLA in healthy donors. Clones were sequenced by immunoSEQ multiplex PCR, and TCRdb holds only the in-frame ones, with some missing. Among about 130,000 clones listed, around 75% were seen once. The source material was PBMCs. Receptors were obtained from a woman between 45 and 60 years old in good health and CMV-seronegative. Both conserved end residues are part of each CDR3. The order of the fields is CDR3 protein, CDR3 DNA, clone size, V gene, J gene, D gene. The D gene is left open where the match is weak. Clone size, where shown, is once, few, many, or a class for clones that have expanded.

CDR3aa: CASRNPGLYEQYF
CDR3nt: TGTGCCAGCAGGAATCCAGGGCTTTACGAGCAGTACTTC
abundance: NA
v_gene: TRBV6-6
j_gene: TRBJ2-7
d_gene: NA

CDR3aa: CASTPQGFLGYGYTF
CDR3nt: TGTGCCAGCACCCCTCAGGGGTTTCTAGGCTATGGCTACACCTTC
abundance: NA
v_gene: TRBV28
j_gene: TRBJ1-2
d_gene: NA

CDR3aa: CASSQGLLGEATYEQYF
CDR3nt: TGCGCCAGCAGCCAAGGGCTCTTAGGGGAGGCCACCTACGAGCAGTACTTC
abundance: NA
v_gene: TRBV4-3
j_gene: TRBJ2-7
d_gene: NA

CDR3aa: CASSQQGFGGANVLTF
CDR3nt: TGTGCCAGCAGTCAACAGGGGTTTGGTGGGGCCAACGTCCTGACTTTC
abundance: NA
v_gene: TRBV2
j_gene: TRBJ2-6
d_gene: TRBD1

CDR3aa: CASSLGLQNTEAFF
CDR3nt: TGTGCCAGCAGCTTGGGACTCCAGAACACTGAAGCTTTCTTT
abundance: few
v_gene: TRBV5-6
j_gene: TRBJ1-1
d_gene: NA

CDR3aa: CASSHYEQYF
CDR3nt: TGTGCCAGCAGTCACTACGAGCAGTACTTC
abundance: NA
v_gene: TRBV28
j_gene: TRBJ2-7
d_gene: NA

CDR3aa: CASSQVTGMEAFF
CDR3nt: TGTGCCAGCAGCCAGGTCACAGGGATGGAAGCTTTCTTT
abundance: NA
v_gene: TRBV14
j_gene: TRBJ1-1
d_gene: NA

CDR3aa: CASSPPTGQGWNTIYF
CDR3nt: TGTGCCAGCAGTCCACCAACGGGACAGGGGTGGAACACCATATATTTT
abundance: few
v_gene: TRBV28
j_gene: TRBJ1-3
d_gene: TRBD1

CDR3aa: CASSFRDYRNEQFF
CDR3nt: TGCGCCAGCAGCTTTCGGGACTACCGAAATGAGCAGTTCTTC
abundance: NA
v_gene: TRBV5-1
j_gene: TRBJ2-1
d_gene: TRBD2

CDR3aa: CASSLIAGMNTEAFF
CDR3nt: TGTGCCAGCAGTTTAATAGCGGGAATGAACACTGAAGCTTTCTTT
abundance: NA
v_gene: TRBV7-8
j_gene: TRBJ1-1
d_gene: NA

CDR3aa: CASSHIDRVGYEQYF
CDR3nt: TGTGCCAGCTCACACATCGACAGGGTCGGGTACGAGCAGTACTTC
abundance: NA
v_gene: TRBV18
j_gene: TRBJ2-7
d_gene: TRBD1

CDR3aa: CASRGTSGSSEQYF
CDR3nt: TGTGCCAGCAGGGGGACTAGCGGGAGTAGCGAGCAGTACTTC
abundance: NA
v_gene: TRBV2
j_gene: TRBJ2-7
d_gene: TRBD2

CDR3aa: CASSRLAMGSYNEQFF
CDR3nt: TGTGCCAGCAGCCGACTAGCGATGGGATCCTACAATGAGCAGTTCTTC
abundance: NA
v_gene: TRBV7-9
j_gene: TRBJ2-1
d_gene: TRBD2

CDR3aa: CASRFTGTGPYEQYF
CDR3nt: TGTGCCAGCAGGTTTACCGGGACAGGCCCCTACGAGCAGTACTTC
abundance: NA
v_gene: TRBV7-9
j_gene: TRBJ2-7
d_gene: TRBD1

CDR3aa: CASSPGQGPYEQYF
CDR3nt: TGTGCCAGTAGCCCGGGGCAGGGGCCCTACGAGCAGTACTTC
abundance: NA
v_gene: TRBV19
j_gene: TRBJ2-7
d_gene: NA

CDR3aa: CASSPRDRGPYEQYF
CDR3nt: TGTGCCAGCAGTCCACGGGACAGGGGACCCTACGAGCAGTACTTC
abundance: NA
v_gene: TRBV6-1
j_gene: TRBJ2-7
d_gene: TRBD1

CDR3aa: CASSKGQRNTGELFF
CDR3nt: TGTGCCAGCAGCAAGGGACAGAGAAACACCGGGGAGCTGTTTTTT
abundance: NA
v_gene: TRBV7-3
j_gene: TRBJ2-2
d_gene: TRBD1

CDR3aa: CAISESGGAAYEQYF
CDR3nt: TGTGCCATCAGTGAGTCAGGAGGGGCTGCCTACGAGCAGTACTTC
abundance: NA
v_gene: TRBV10-3
j_gene: TRBJ2-7
d_gene: NA

CDR3aa: CASSPGLAGGNNEQFF
CDR3nt: TGTGCCAGCTCTCCAGGACTAGCGGGAGGGAACAATGAGCAGTTCTTC
abundance: few
v_gene: TRBV18
j_gene: TRBJ2-1
d_gene: TRBD2

CDR3aa: CASSYSQGAHGNTIYF
CDR3nt: TGTGCCAGCAGTTACAGTCAGGGGGCTCACGGAAACACCATATATTTT
abundance: NA
v_gene: TRBV6-5
j_gene: TRBJ1-3
d_gene: TRBD1

CDR3aa: CASSNGLAGSTDTQYF
CDR3nt: TGTGCCAGCAGTAACGGACTAGCGGGAAGCACAGATACGCAGTATTTT
abundance: NA
v_gene: TRBV28
j_gene: TRBJ2-3
d_gene: TRBD2

CDR3aa: CASTLDRAGTGELFF
CDR3nt: TGTGCCAGTACCCTTGACAGGGCGGGCACCGGGGAGCTGTTTTTT
abundance: NA
v_gene: TRBV19
j_gene: TRBJ2-2
d_gene: TRBD1

CDR3aa: CASSPGAGYTGELFF
CDR3nt: TGTGCCAGCAGCCCTGGGGCCGGTTACACCGGGGAGCTGTTTTTT
abundance: NA
v_gene: TRBV7-9
j_gene: TRBJ2-2
d_gene: NA

CDR3aa: CASSLSPRNEKLFF
CDR3nt: TGTGCCAGCAGTTTATCGCCCAGAAATGAAAAACTGTTTTTT
abundance: NA
v_gene: TRBV27
j_gene: TRBJ1-4
d_gene: NA

CDR3aa: CASSPTEGVNEQYF
CDR3nt: TGCGCCAGCAGCCCTACTGAGGGTGTGAACGAGCAGTACTTC
abundance: NA
v_gene: TRBV4-3
j_gene: TRBJ2-7
d_gene: NA

CDR3aa: CASNQRLGPKAGELFF
CDR3nt: TGTGCCAGCAACCAAAGGTTGGGCCCAAAGGCCGGGGAGCTGTTTTTT
abundance: NA
v_gene: TRBV5-4
j_gene: TRBJ2-2
d_gene: NA

CDR3aa: CASSYAGSGTGELFF
CDR3nt: TGTGCCAGCAGTTACGCAGGAAGTGGCACCGGGGAGCTGTTTTTT
abundance: NA
v_gene: TRBV6-5
j_gene: TRBJ2-2
d_gene: NA

CDR3aa: CASSTWTGKASAYEQYF
CDR3nt: TGTGCCAGTAGTACGTGGACAGGCAAGGCCTCGGCCTACGAGCAGTACTTC
abundance: NA
v_gene: TRBV19
j_gene: TRBJ2-7
d_gene: TRBD1

CDR3aa: CASKVLGSSYEQYF
CDR3nt: TGCGCCAGCAAAGTTTTAGGGAGCTCCTACGAGCAGTACTTC
abundance: NA
v_gene: TRBV4-1
j_gene: TRBJ2-7
d_gene: NA

CDR3aa: CASSPHGDTQYF
CDR3nt: TGTGCCAGCAGCCCCCACGGGGATACGCAGTATTTT
abundance: NA
v_gene: TRBV7-3
j_gene: TRBJ2-3
d_gene: NA

CDR3aa: CASSYDNSNQPQHF
CDR3nt: TGTGCCAGCAGTTACGACAATAGCAATCAGCCCCAGCATTTT
abundance: NA
v_gene: TRBV6-5
j_gene: TRBJ1-5
d_gene: NA

CDR3aa: CASSRAGTGTGELFF
CDR3nt: TGTGCCAGCAGCCGCGCCGGGACAGGAACCGGGGAGCTGTTTTTT
abundance: NA
v_gene: TRBV7-2
j_gene: TRBJ2-2
d_gene: TRBD1

CDR3aa: CASSPGGQGPYEQYF
CDR3nt: TGTGCCAGCAGCCCAGGCGGACAGGGACCGTACGAGCAGTACTTC
abundance: NA
v_gene: TRBV11-3
j_gene: TRBJ2-7
d_gene: TRBD1

CDR3aa: CASSQSSLNTGELFF
CDR3nt: TGCGCCAGCAGCCAATCATCGCTAAACACCGGGGAGCTGTTTTTT
abundance: NA
v_gene: TRBV4-3
j_gene: TRBJ2-2
d_gene: NA

CDR3aa: CASINNEKLFF
CDR3nt: TGTGCCAGCATAAATAATGAAAAACTGTTTTTT
abundance: few
v_gene: TRBV6-1
j_gene: TRBJ1-4
d_gene: NA

CDR3aa: CASSQAGAPTGELFF
CDR3nt: TGCGCCAGCAGCCAAGCGGGAGCCCCCACCGGGGAGCTGTTTTTT
abundance: NA
v_gene: TRBV4-3
j_gene: TRBJ2-2
d_gene: NA